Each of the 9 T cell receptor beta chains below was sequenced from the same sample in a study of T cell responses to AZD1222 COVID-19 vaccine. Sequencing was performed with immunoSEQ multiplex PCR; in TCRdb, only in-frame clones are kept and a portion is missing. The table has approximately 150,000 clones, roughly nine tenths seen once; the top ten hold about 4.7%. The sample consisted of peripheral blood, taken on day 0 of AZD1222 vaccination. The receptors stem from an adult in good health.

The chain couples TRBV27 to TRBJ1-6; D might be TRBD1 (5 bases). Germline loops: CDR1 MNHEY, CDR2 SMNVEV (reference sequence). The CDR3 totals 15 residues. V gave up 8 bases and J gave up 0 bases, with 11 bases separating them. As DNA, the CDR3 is TGTGCCAGCGGCGAGGGGCACTCCTATAATTCACCCCTCCACTTT. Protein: CASGEGHSYNSPLHF.

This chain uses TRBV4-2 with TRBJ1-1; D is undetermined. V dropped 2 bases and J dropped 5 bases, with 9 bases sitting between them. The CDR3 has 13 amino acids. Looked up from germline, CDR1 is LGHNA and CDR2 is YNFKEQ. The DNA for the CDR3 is TGTGCCAGCAGCCAACCCGGACGTACTGAAGCTTTCTTT. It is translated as CASSQPGRTEAFF.

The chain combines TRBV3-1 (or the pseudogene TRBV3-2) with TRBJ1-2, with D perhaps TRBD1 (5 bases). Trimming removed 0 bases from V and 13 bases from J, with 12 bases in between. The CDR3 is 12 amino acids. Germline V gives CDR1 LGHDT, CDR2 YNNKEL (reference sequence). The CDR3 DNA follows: TGTGCCAGCAGCCAAGAAGGCAGGGCGTCCACCTTC. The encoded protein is CASSQEGRASTF.

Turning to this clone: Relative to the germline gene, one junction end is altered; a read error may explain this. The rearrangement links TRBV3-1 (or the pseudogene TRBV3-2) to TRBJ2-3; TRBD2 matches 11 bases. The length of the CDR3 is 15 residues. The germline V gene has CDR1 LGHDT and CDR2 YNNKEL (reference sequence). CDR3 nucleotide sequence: TGTGCCAGCAACCAACTAGCGGGGGGCACAGATACGCAGTATTTT. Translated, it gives CASNQLAGGTDTQYF.

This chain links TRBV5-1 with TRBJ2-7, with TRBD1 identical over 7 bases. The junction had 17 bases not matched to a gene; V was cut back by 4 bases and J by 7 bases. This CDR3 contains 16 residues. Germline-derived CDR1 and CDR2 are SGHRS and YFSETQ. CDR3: CASSPAPRDSESEQYF. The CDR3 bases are TGCGCCAGCAGCCCGGCCCCCCGGGACAGCGAGTCTGAGCAGTACTTC. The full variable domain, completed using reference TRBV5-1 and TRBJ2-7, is KAGVTQTPRYLIKTRGQQVTLSCSPISGHRSVSWYQQTPGQGLQFLFEYFSETQRNKGNFPGRFSGRQFSNSRSEMNVSTLELGDSALYLCASSPAPRDSESEQYFGPGTRLTVT.

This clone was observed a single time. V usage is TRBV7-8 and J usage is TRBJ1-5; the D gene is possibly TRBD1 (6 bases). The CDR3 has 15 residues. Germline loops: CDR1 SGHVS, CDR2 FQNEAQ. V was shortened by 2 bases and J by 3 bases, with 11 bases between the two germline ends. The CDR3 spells CASSLLQGPNQPQHF. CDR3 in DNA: TGTGCCAGCAGCTTATTGCAGGGGCCCAATCAGCCCCAGCATTTT.

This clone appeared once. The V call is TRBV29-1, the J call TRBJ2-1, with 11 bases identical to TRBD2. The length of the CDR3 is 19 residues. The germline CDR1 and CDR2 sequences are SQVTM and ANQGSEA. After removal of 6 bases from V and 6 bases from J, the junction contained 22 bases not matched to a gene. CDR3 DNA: TGCAGCGTCCCAAGGGTAGGGACTAGCGGCATACTAGGGGGCAATGAGCAGTTCTTC. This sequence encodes CSVPRVGTSGILGGNEQFF.

CDR3 loop: CAIRPDRAGNTIYF. The DNA for the CDR3 is TGTGCCATCAGGCCCGACAGGGCTGGAAACACCATATATTTT. The V and J genes are TRBV10-3 and TRBJ1-3; 7 bases match TRBD1. The CDR3 sequence is 14 residues long. Germline V gene sequence: CDR1 ENHRY, CDR2 SYGVKD. The ends lost 6 bases at V and 2 bases at J; junction bases unmatched: 4.

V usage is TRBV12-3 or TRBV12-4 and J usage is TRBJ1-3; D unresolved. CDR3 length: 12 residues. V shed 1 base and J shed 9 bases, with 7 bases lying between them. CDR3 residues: CASSLGSGTIYF. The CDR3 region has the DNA TGTGCCAGCAGTTTAGGCTCGGGCACCATATATTTT.